The entry below describes one T cell receptor beta chain. The CDR3 sequence is 14 residues long. CDR1 and CDR2 (germline): LGHDT, YNNKEL (reference sequence). Unmatched junction bases numbered 5, after V lost 4 bases and J lost 2 bases. This sample was taken from a study of blood T cell repertoires in COVID-19. Study-level information: COVID-19 samples from acute and convalescent phases originated in the United States, Italy and Spain. Sources were T cells, B-cell-depleted T cells, or PBMCs; the material itself was cDNA or gDNA.

Authors' processing steps: The authors estimated nucleated cell counts from reference gene primer amplification. The table came from immunoSEQ multiplex PCR; TCRdb's copy has only in-frame clones and leaves some out. Clonal size and the V and J genes are those of that table, whereas D and trimming came from the DNA. The table shows about 360,000 clones, with 85% to 90% occurring only once. The V and J genes are TRBV3-1 (or the pseudogene TRBV3-2) and TRBJ2-7; TRBD1 matches at 7 bases. Input material: peripheral blood. The receptor was derived from a human donor in a cohort sampled during active COVID-19. The CDR3 is CASSPLGTAYEQYF. As DNA, the CDR3 is TGTGCCAGCAGCCCCCTCGGGACAGCCTACGAGCAGTACTTC.